Ten or more counts support the clone carrying this T cell receptor beta chain. Germline CDR1 reads SGHRS; CDR2 reads YFSETQ. The CDR3 contains 14 residues. The trim removed 3 bases at V and 5 bases at J, leaving 4 bases unmatched. The sample is drawn from a study of T-cell memory formation after mild COVID-19. TCRdb redid the calling of the 5' RACE reads with MiXCR, one entry per CDR3 protein. The data contain hundreds of thousands of distinct CDR3 sequences, about 15% of them singletons. Sequencing was performed on PBMCs or a T cell subset sorted from them (not recorded which). This clonotype was obtained from a young man who had mild COVID-19 (a few samples of this study predate the infection). Cell type and time point are not known. The chain recombines TRBV5-1 with TRBJ2-3; 9 nucleotides agree with TRBD1. The CDR3: CASSSGQGKDTQYF. CDR3 nucleotide sequence: TGCGCCAGCAGCTCCGGACAGGGGAAAGATACGCAGTATTTT.